The 13 T cell receptor beta chains presented below share a single source sample, sequenced in a study of CD8 T cells in Susac syndrome. Random hexamers were used to reverse transcribe the RNA input (about 0.5 to 1 ug). TCRdb independently ran MiXCR on the immunoSEQ multiplex PCR reads; one entry per CDR3 protein. The repertoire holds under 150,000 distinct CDR3 sequences, with under 95% as singletons. Material for sequencing was CD8+ T cells from PBMCs. The receptors come from a human donor with multiple sclerosis.

This sequence joins TRBV18 and TRBJ2-7, with a possible D match to TRBD1 (6 bases). The length of the CDR3 is 15 residues. V was cut by 3 bases and J by 4 bases, with 16 bases left in between. Germline CDR1 reads KGHSH; CDR2 reads LQKENI. CDR3 in amino acids: CASSPGAASIYEQYF. In DNA form, the CDR3 reads TGTGCCAGCTCACCGGGGGCTGCAAGTATTTACGAGCAGTACTTC.

The chain couples TRBV28 to TRBJ1-1, with 7 bases matching TRBD1. This CDR3 has 13 residues. J was trimmed by 5 bases and V by 4 bases; bases with no gene match: 4. Germline V lookup: CDR1 MDHEN, CDR2 SYDVKM. The CDR3 loop is CASSYRGRTEAFF. The CDR3 coding sequence is TGTGCCAGCAGTTACAGGGGTCGGACTGAAGCTTTCTTT.

CDR3 bases: TGTGCCAGCAGCGACGGGGCAGGTGGGGTGATGACGACTGAAGCTTTCTTT. This codes for CASSDGAGGVMTTEAFF. This chain links TRBV7-9 with TRBJ1-1; TRBD1 is a possible D gene (5 bases). Germline CDR1 SEHNR, CDR2 FQNEAQ (reference sequence). Trimming left V 5 bases short and J 5 bases short, with 24 bases between. The CDR3 extends over 17 amino acids.

The rearrangement links TRBV6-2 or TRBV6-3 to TRBJ2-7; D is unresolved. The length of the CDR3 is 12 residues. Trimming left V 1 base short and J 5 bases short, with 6 bases between. CDR1 MNHEY and CDR2 SVGEGT come from the germline V gene. CDR3 nucleotide sequence: TGTGCCAGCAGTTACTGGGCAGACGAGCAGTACTTC. Residues: CASSYWADEQYF.

J is TRBJ2-1 and V is TRBV4-2; no firm D call. Germline V CDR1 and CDR2: LGHNA, YNFKEQ. The CDR3 spans 15 residues. V dropped 5 bases and J dropped 0 bases, with 11 bases sitting between them. The CDR3 loop is CASSFLPSSYNEQFF. The CDR3 DNA follows: TGTGCCAGCAGCTTTCTCCCGAGCTCCTACAATGAGCAGTTCTTC.

The chain recombines TRBV6-6 with TRBJ2-1; TRBD1 is a possible D gene (6 bases). The CDR3 loop spans 12 amino acids. Germline lookup yields CDR1 MNHNY and CDR2 SVGAGI (reference sequence). Trimming removed 2 bases at V and 15 bases at J, with 14 bases between. The DNA for the CDR3 is TGTGCCAGCAGTTACGACGCCAGGGGCATGTTCTTC. Amino acids: CASSYDARGMFF.

The chain uses TRBV7-9 and TRBJ2-7; D remains unclear. Germline assignment: CDR1 SEHNR and CDR2 FQNEAQ (reference sequence). The V end was cut by 5 bases, the J end by 3 bases, with 11 bases between. The CDR3 is 13 residues long. The DNA of the CDR3 is TGTGCCAGCAGCCAGGACCTACTCTACGAGCAGTACTTC. Its protein product is CASSQDLLYEQYF.

J is TRBJ1-2 and V is TRBV2; D is unclear. Looked up from germline, CDR1 is SNHLY and CDR2 is FYNNEI. Trimming cost V 10 bases and J 7 bases, with 16 bases left between them. The CDR3 covers 12 residues. The CDR3 DNA sequence: TGTGCCATCACGGTAGTTCCGGGTGGCTACACCTTC. It is translated as CAITVVPGGYTF.

The CDR3 spells CASSHQQGSYGYTF. The CDR3 nucleotides read TGTGCCAGCAGCCACCAACAGGGGTCTTATGGCTACACCTTC. The chain combines TRBV3-1 with TRBJ1-2, with 7 positions matching TRBD1. This CDR3 is built from 14 residues. V lost 3 bases, J lost 5 bases, and 6 bases stayed unmatched. Germline CDR1 is LGHDT and CDR2 is YNNKEL (reference sequence).

The CDR3 loop reads CASSLESSGPYNEQFF. The CDR3 DNA is TGTGCCAGCAGCTTAGAATCTAGCGGGCCGTACAATGAGCAGTTCTTC. V and J are TRBV7-9 and TRBJ2-1, with 8 bases matching TRBD2. Trimming took 1 base from V and 4 from J; bases not matched to a gene: 6. This CDR3 contains 16 residues. CDR1 SEHNR and CDR2 FQNEAQ come from the germline V gene (reference sequence). Full variable domain (remainder filled in from reference TRBV7-9 and TRBJ2-1): DTGVSQNPRHKITKRGQNVTFRCDPISEHNRLYWYRQTLGQGPEFLTYFQNEAQLEKSRLLSDRFSAERPKGSFSTLEIQRTEQGDSAMYLCASSLESSGPYNEQFFGPGTRLTVL.

This rearrangement joins TRBV7-9 to TRBJ1-2; 9 nucleotides agree with TRBD1. V shed 5 bases and J 7 bases; nucleotides not matched to a gene: 8. CDR3 length equals 14 residues. Germline CDR1 is SEHNR and CDR2 is FQNEAQ (reference sequence). The CDR3 reads CASSDRTGGSGYTF. In DNA form, the CDR3 reads TGTGCCAGCAGCGACAGAACAGGGGGCAGTGGCTACACCTTC.

The chain carries TRBV5-4 and TRBJ2-7; D remains unclear. The CDR3 sequence is 13 residues long. Germline-derived CDR1 and CDR2 are SGHNT and YYREEE (reference sequence). V gave up 3 bases and J gave up 7 bases, with 14 bases separating them. The CDR3 region is CASSSVGESEQYF. The CDR3 nucleotides are TGTGCCAGCAGCTCGGTTGGGGAAAGTGAGCAGTACTTC.

This rearrangement joins TRBV28 to TRBJ2-7, with D possibly TRBD1 on 6 matching bases. CDR3 length: 15 residues. Germline V gene data show CDR1 as MDHEN and CDR2 as SYDVKM. V was shortened by 1 base and J by 0 bases, with 10 bases between the two germline ends. The CDR3 DNA sequence: TGTGCCAGCAGTTTATACAGGGATTCCTCCTACGAGCAGTACTTC. Residues: CASSLYRDSSYEQYF.